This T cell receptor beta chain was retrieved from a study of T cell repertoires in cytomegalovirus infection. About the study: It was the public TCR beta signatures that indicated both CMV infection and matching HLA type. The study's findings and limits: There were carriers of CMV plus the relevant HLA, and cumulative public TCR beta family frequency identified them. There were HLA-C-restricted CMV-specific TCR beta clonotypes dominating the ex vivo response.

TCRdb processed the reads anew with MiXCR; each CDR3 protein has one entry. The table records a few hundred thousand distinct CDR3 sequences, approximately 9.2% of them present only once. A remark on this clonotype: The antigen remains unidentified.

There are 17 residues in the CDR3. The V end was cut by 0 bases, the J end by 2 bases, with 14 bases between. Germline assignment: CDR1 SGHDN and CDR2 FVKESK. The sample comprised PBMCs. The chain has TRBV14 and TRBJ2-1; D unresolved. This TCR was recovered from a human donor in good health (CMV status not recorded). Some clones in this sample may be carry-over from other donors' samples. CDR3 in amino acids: CASSQDKFRFTYNEQFF. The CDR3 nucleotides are TGTGCCAGCAGCCAAGATAAGTTTCGGTTCACCTACAATGAGCAGTTCTTC.